This entry lists 7 T cell receptor beta chains sequenced from one sample in a study of patients and donors after allogeneic stem cell transplantation. MiXCR, applied by TCRdb to the RT-PCR reads, yields one record per CDR3 protein. The sample carries tens of thousands of distinct CDR3 sequences, roughly 52% recorded once. Sample: blood, either unsorted or a sorted T cell fraction (not recorded which). The receptors stem from a human donor who was either an allogeneic HSCT recipient or a stem cell or donor lymphocyte infusion donor (not recorded which). It is not recorded whose cells these are; they may come from a transplant donor.

The rearrangement joins TRBV12-3 or TRBV12-4 to TRBJ2-1; D may be TRBD1 or TRBD2 (6 bases each). The CDR3 sequence is 11 residues long. Deletions cut 11 bases from V and 13 bases from J, with 18 bases between. The CDR3 here is CAAKTGATQFF. In nucleotides, the CDR3 is TGTGCCGCCAAGACGGGGGCTACCCAGTTCTTC.

The V call is TRBV10-1, the J call TRBJ2-5, with a possible D match to TRBD2 (6 bases). From germline, CDR1 is WNHNN and CDR2 SYGVQD (reference sequence). The CDR3 is 16 amino acids. V was cut by 2 bases and J by 0 bases, with 13 bases left in between. The CDR3 nucleotides read TGCGCCAGCAGTGAGAGTCCTAGCGTAAACCAAGAGACCCAGTACTTC. This translates into CASSESPSVNQETQYF.

CDR3 residues: CSAKTQGLGSPLHF. The CDR3 region has the DNA TGCAGCGCCAAAACTCAAGGGTTAGGTTCACCCCTCCACTTT. This chain links TRBV29-1 with TRBJ1-6; D is unresolved. CDR3 length: 14 amino acids. The V gene lost 7 bases and the J gene lost 9 bases, with 19 bases spanning the gap. Germline-derived CDR1 and CDR2 are SQVTM and ANQGSEA.

The chain links TRBV4-3 to TRBJ1-6, with D unresolved. Germline V lookup: CDR1 LGHNA, CDR2 YSLEER. CDR3 length equals 13 residues. Deletions cut 4 bases from V and 12 bases from J, with 13 bases between. The CDR3 spells CASSLTRDKPLHF. The CDR3 coding sequence is TGCGCCAGCAGCCTCACAAGAGACAAACCCCTCCACTTT.

The V call is TRBV7-6, the J call TRBJ1-5; D unresolved. This CDR3 is 16 amino acids long. In germline, CDR1 is SGHVS, CDR2 FNYEAQ. The V and J ends lost 5 bases and 2 bases respectively, with 16 bases between them. CDR3 loop: CASSLTRGGGNQPQHF. CDR3 in DNA: TGTGCCAGCAGCCTCACCCGGGGTGGAGGCAATCAGCCCCAGCATTTT.

The V call is TRBV5-6, the J call TRBJ2-7; D is uncertain. This CDR3 comprises 13 residues. Germline V gives CDR1 SGHDT, CDR2 YYEEEE. The V end lost 0 bases, the J end lost 2 bases, and 6 bases lay between the germline ends. CDR3 bases: TGTGCCAGCAGCTTGGTTGTGCCCTACGAGCAGTACTTC. This gives the protein CASSLVVPYEQYF. Supplemented by reference TRBV5-6 and TRBJ2-7, the full variable domain reads DAGVTQSPTHLIKTRGQQVTLRCSPKSGHDTVSWYQQALGQGPQFIFQYYEEEERQRGNFPDRFSGHQFPNYSSELNVNALLLGDSALYLCASSLVVPYEQYFGPGTRLTVT.

The rearrangement joins TRBV20-1 to TRBJ1-5; no definite D call. The CDR3 covers 12 residues. V gave up 7 bases and J gave up 4 bases, with 11 bases separating them. Germline CDR1 and CDR2: DFQATT and SNEGSKA (reference sequence). The chain's CDR3 is CSVRTLNQPQHF. DNA of the CDR3: TGCAGTGTCCGGACCCTAAATCAGCCCCAGCATTTT.